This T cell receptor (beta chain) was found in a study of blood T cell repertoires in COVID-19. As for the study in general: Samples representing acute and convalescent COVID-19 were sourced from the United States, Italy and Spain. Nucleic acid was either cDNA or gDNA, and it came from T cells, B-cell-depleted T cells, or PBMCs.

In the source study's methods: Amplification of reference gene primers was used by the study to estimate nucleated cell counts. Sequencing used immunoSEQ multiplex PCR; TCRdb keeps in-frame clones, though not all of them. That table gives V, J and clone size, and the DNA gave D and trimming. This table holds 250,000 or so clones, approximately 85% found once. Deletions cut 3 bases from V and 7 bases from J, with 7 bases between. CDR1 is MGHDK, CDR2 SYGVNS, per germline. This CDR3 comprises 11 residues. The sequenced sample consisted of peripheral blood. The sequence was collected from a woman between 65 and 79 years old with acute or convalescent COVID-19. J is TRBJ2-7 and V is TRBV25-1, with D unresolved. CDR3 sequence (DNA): TGTGCCAGCAGTGACTTCCTAGAGCAGTACTTC. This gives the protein CASSDFLEQYF.